This TCR beta chain was found in a study of blood T cells in healthy people across ages. Study-wide results and caveats: Changes in expanded clonotypes were possibly confounded, as the CMV status of donors was unknown. Per-million-T-cell TCR beta diversity fell roughly linearly with age. There were more naive CD4+ cells and higher diversity in long-lived donors than in aged donors.

Sample-barcoded 5' priming and a J-beta primer mix drove a second PCR of about 7 to 11 cycles. TCRdb reanalysed the 5' RACE reads using MiXCR and keeps one entry per CDR3 protein. The sample includes about 940,000 distinct CDR3 sequences, 40% to 60% of them seen just once. The CDR3 runs to 16 residues. Germline CDR1 and CDR2: GTSNPN and SVGIG (reference sequence). V lost 1 base to trimming and J lost 5 bases; unmatched junction nucleotides: 10. As to this clonotype: Its specificity is not known.

This sequence originates from a young man in good health. What was sequenced was blood. The chain combines TRBV30 with TRBJ2-1, with 8 bases identical to TRBD1. The DNA for the CDR3 is TGTGCCTGGAGTGATCTGACAGGGGAGGTGGACAATGAGCAGTTCTTC. The encoded protein is CAWSDLTGEVDNEQFF.